Each of the 24 T cell receptor beta chains below was sequenced from the same sample in a study of cytomegalovirus exposure and HLA in healthy donors. Some clones are missing from TCRdb's copy, which holds only in-frame ones; the method was immunoSEQ multiplex PCR. Of fewer than 120,000 clones in the sample, approximately 89% were seen once. The specimen sequenced was PBMCs. These receptors all come from a woman aged 18-35 years in good health and CMV-seronegative.

This chain joins TRBV6-1 and TRBJ1-5, with TRBD1 matching over 10 bases. The V gene end was trimmed by 5 bases and the J gene end by 11 bases; junction bases not matched to a gene: 12. The germline V gene encodes CDR1 MNHNS and CDR2 SASEGT. The length of the CDR3 is 15 residues. Here the CDR3 reads CASSRGTGDNLTQHF. CDR3 nucleotide sequence: TGTGCCAGCAGTCGAGGGACAGGGGACAACTTGACCCAGCATTTT.

V is TRBV28 and J is TRBJ1-1; possibly TRBD1 for D (5 bases). CDR1 and CDR2 from the germline V gene are MDHEN and SYDVKM. This CDR3 spans 14 amino acids. The V end lost 3 bases, the J end lost 5 bases, and 13 bases lay between the germline ends. The CDR3 reads CASSLGQGKTEAFF. Written as DNA, the CDR3 is TGTGCCAGCAGTTTGGGGCAGGGAAAGACTGAAGCTTTCTTT.

The CDR3 spells CAWSVAGLRGNTEAFF. Here the CDR3 DNA reads TGTGCCTGGAGTGTAGCCGGATTGCGCGGGAACACTGAAGCTTTCTTT. The V and J genes are TRBV30 and TRBJ1-1; D is unclear. CDR3 length: 16 residues. Germline assignment: CDR1 GTSNPN and CDR2 SVGIG (reference sequence). The V end was cut by 0 bases, the J end by 1 base, with 15 bases between.

This chain joins TRBV6-5 and TRBJ2-1; 11 nucleotides line up with TRBD2. Germline CDR1 and CDR2: MNHEY and SVGAGI. The CDR3 is 14 amino acids. Trimming took 8 bases from V and 8 from J; bases not matched to a gene: 8. The DNA of the CDR3 is TGTGCCAGCCGCGTAGTAGCGGGAGGGGATGAGCAGTTCTTC. It yields the protein CASRVVAGGDEQFF.

The chain joins TRBV29-1 to TRBJ2-7; D is undetermined. There are 13 residues in the CDR3. Per germline, CDR1 SQVTM and CDR2 ANQGSEA. V dropped 7 bases and J dropped 3 bases, with 16 bases sitting between them. The CDR3 protein is CSAWIGGRYEQYF. In nucleotides, the CDR3 is TGCAGCGCTTGGATTGGCGGTCGCTACGAGCAGTACTTC.

The gene calls are TRBV7-9 and TRBJ2-5; 7 bases fit TRBD1. CDR3 length equals 18 residues. V lost 8 bases to trimming and J lost 1 base; unmatched junction nucleotides: 19. CDR1 is SEHNR, CDR2 FQNEAQ, per germline (reference sequence). The CDR3 region is CASGRVATLGQFQETQYF. DNA for the CDR3: TGTGCCAGCGGCAGGGTTGCAACGTTGGGACAGTTCCAAGAGACCCAGTACTTC.

This clone was recorded only once. The V call is TRBV28, the J call TRBJ2-1; 9 nucleotides agree with TRBD2. V lost 6 bases and J lost 1; bases outside the gene matches: 1. Germline CDR1 MDHEN, CDR2 SYDVKM. The CDR3 length is 14 residues. As DNA, the CDR3 is TGTGCCAGCAGAGCGGGGGGATCCTACAATGAGCAGTTCTTC. Translating it yields CASRAGGSYNEQFF.

The gene calls are TRBV30 and TRBJ2-5; 7 nucleotides match TRBD2. J gave up 3 bases and V 3 bases, and 4 bases lay outside the gene matches. The CDR3 has 13 amino acids. CDR1 is GTSNPN, CDR2 SVGIG, per germline (reference sequence). CDR3 sequence reads: CAWSWAGEETQYF. The CDR3 nucleotides are TGTGCCTGGAGCTGGGCGGGAGAAGAGACCCAGTACTTC.

This chain joins TRBV4-2 and TRBJ2-7, with a weak D call TRBD2 (6 bases). The V end was cut by 0 bases, the J end by 1 base, with 10 bases between. This CDR3 spans 15 amino acids. Looked up from germline, CDR1 is LGHNA and CDR2 is YNFKEQ. The CDR3 region has the DNA TGTGCCAGCAGCCAAGAAACTAGCAGTTCCTACGAGCAGTACTTC. Its protein is CASSQETSSSYEQYF.

The chain recombines TRBV27 with TRBJ1-1; 8 nucleotides match TRBD1. The CDR3 length is 15 residues. Germline V gene lookup returns CDR1 MNHEY and CDR2 SMNVEV (reference sequence). J gave up 1 base and V 4 bases, and 5 bases lay outside the gene matches. CDR3 nucleotides: TGTGCCAGCAGTTGGGGGACAGGTAAGAACACTGAAGCTTTCTTT. Its translation: CASSWGTGKNTEAFF.

The chain employs TRBV2 and TRBJ1-2, with 7 positions matching TRBD1. Looked up from germline, CDR1 is SNHLY and CDR2 is FYNNEI. The J segment lost 1 base and the V segment lost 6 bases, leaving 5 bases of the junction unmatched. This CDR3 contains 14 residues. The CDR3 region has the DNA TGTGCCAGCAGCAAGGGACAGCTTAACTATGGCTACACCTTC. Encoded protein: CASSKGQLNYGYTF. Combining the CDR3 with reference TRBV2 and TRBJ1-2 gives the whole variable domain EPEVTQTPSHQVTQMGQEVILRCVPISNHLYFYWYRQILGQKVEFLVSFYNNEISEKSEIFDDQFSVERPDGSNFTLKIRSTKLEDSAMYFCASSKGQLNYGYTFGSGTRLTVV.

The CDR3 nucleotides are TGTGCCAGCAGATTTACAGGTACAAGCTCCTACGAGCAGTACTTC. It specifies CASRFTGTSSYEQYF. The gene calls are TRBV6-5 and TRBJ2-7; maybe TRBD1 (5 bases). CDR3 size: 15 residues. V gave up 6 bases and J gave up 0 bases, with 15 bases separating them. In germline, CDR1 is MNHEY, CDR2 SVGAGI.

The chain links TRBV6-1 to TRBJ2-7, with D perhaps matching TRBD1 (5 bases). Germline V gene lookup returns CDR1 MNHNS and CDR2 SASEGT. The CDR3 length is 13 residues. The V end lost 5 bases, the J end lost 1 base, and 9 bases lay between the germline ends. The CDR3 nucleotides are TGTGCCAGCAGTCAGGGAAGTTCCTACGAGCAGTACTTC. Translated: CASSQGSSYEQYF.

The chain links TRBV30 to TRBJ1-1, with D hard to call. The V gene lost 2 bases and the J gene lost 5 bases, with 12 bases spanning the gap. Germline V gene sequence: CDR1 GTSNPN, CDR2 SVGIG (reference sequence). The CDR3 runs 13 residues. The CDR3 nucleotides read TGTGCCTGGAGTCAATGGAGGAGAACTGAAGCTTTCTTT. Translating it yields CAWSQWRRTEAFF.

In DNA form, the CDR3 reads TGCAGCGTTAGCCGGACAGGGAGAAATGAGCAGTTCTTC. Translating it yields CSVSRTGRNEQFF. The chain couples TRBV29-1 to TRBJ2-1; 8 bases line up with TRBD1. Germline CDR1 is SQVTM and CDR2 is ANQGSEA. V was clipped by 5 bases and J by 7 bases; unmatched bases: 7. There are 13 residues in the CDR3.

The chain carries TRBV16 and TRBJ2-1, with 8 bases fitting TRBD2. Germline values: CDR1 KGHSY, CDR2 FQNENV. The CDR3 covers 16 residues. V trimming: 2 bases; J trimming: 6 bases; junction bases outside the gene matches: 9. The CDR3 nucleotides are TGTGCCAGCAGCCAAGATAGGCTAGCGGGCGGCAATGAGCAGTTCTTC. This codes for CASSQDRLAGGNEQFF. The full variable domain, with the rest looked up from reference TRBV16 and TRBJ2-1, is GEEVAQTPKHLVRGEGQKAKLYCAPIKGHSYVFWYQQVLKNEFKFLISFQNENVFDETGMPKERFSAKCLPNSPCSLEIQATKLEDSAVYFCASSQDRLAGGNEQFFGPGTRLTVL.

J is TRBJ1-2 and V is TRBV4-2, with 8 bases matching TRBD1. Per germline, CDR1 LGHNA and CDR2 YNFKEQ. The CDR3 is made up of 15 amino acids. V was clipped by 1 base and J by 2 bases; unmatched bases: 3. CDR3 amino acids: CASSQGTGKNYGYTF. The CDR3 DNA sequence: TGTGCCAGCAGCCAAGGGACAGGGAAAAACTATGGCTACACCTTC.

The chain uses TRBV4-1 and TRBJ2-1; 8 bases line up with TRBD2. Germline CDR1 is MGHRA and CDR2 is YSYEKL. The CDR3 has 17 residues. After removal of 0 bases from V and 2 bases from J, the junction contained 6 bases not matched to a gene. CDR3 sequence: CASSQDRGGGPYNEQFF. The CDR3 DNA reads as TGCGCCAGCAGCCAAGATAGGGGCGGGGGGCCCTACAATGAGCAGTTCTTC.

A single count supports this clone. The chain employs TRBV29-1 and TRBJ1-1; possibly TRBD1 for D (5 bases). V was clipped by 3 bases and J by 1 base, with 12 bases between them. CDR1 and CDR2 (germline): SQVTM, ANQGSEA. This CDR3 region has 14 residues. The CDR3 reads CSVDPRQSNTEAFF. In DNA, the CDR3 is TGCAGCGTTGACCCTCGACAGTCGAACACTGAAGCTTTCTTT. Complete variable domain (other parts from reference TRBV29-1 and TRBJ1-1): SAVISQKPSRDICQRGTSLTIQCQVDSQVTMMFWYRQQPGQSLTLIATANQGSEATYESGFVIDKFPISRPNLTFSTLTVSNMSPEDSSIYLCSVDPRQSNTEAFFGQGTRLTVV.

The V gene is TRBV5-1, the J gene TRBJ2-7; 9 bases match TRBD1. Germline CDR1 and CDR2: SGHRS and YFSETQ. The CDR3 is 15 residues long. V lost 1 base and J lost 3; bases outside the gene matches: 5. The CDR3 DNA sequence: TGCGCCAGCAGCTTGACCCGGGACAGGGACTACGAGCAGTACTTC. This gives the protein CASSLTRDRDYEQYF.

The chain carries TRBV19 and TRBJ2-1; tentatively, D is TRBD2 (5 bases). CDR1 and CDR2 from the germline V gene are LNHDA and SQIVND (reference sequence). The ends were cut back, 0 bases at V and 12 bases at J, with 9 bases in the middle. CDR3 size: 12 residues. This CDR3 is CASSIEGSRQFF. CDR3 DNA: TGTGCCAGTAGTATAGAAGGGAGTAGGCAGTTCTTC.

The chain is built from TRBV28 and TRBJ2-7; 9 bases agree with TRBD1. Trimming took 5 bases from V and 1 from J; bases not matched to a gene: 6. Germline lookup yields CDR1 MDHEN and CDR2 SYDVKM. The CDR3 consists of 15 residues. Written as DNA, the CDR3 is TGTGCCAGCAGTGAAGAGGACAGGGGTTCCTACGAGCAGTACTTC. Protein: CASSEEDRGSYEQYF.

The rearrangement links TRBV9 to TRBJ2-2; tentative D call: TRBD1 (6 bases). Germline CDR1 and CDR2: SGDLS and YYNGEE. The CDR3 runs to 16 residues. V lost 4 bases, J lost 4 bases, and 17 bases lay in between. CDR3 DNA sequence: TGTGCCAGCAGCTCCATCACAGGGTATAGCACCGGGGAGCTGTTTTTT. It is translated as CASSSITGYSTGELFF.

The V and J genes are TRBV2 and TRBJ1-2; unclear D gene. This CDR3 is built from 12 residues. V shed 3 bases and J shed 8 bases, with 10 bases lying between them. Germline CDR1 is SNHLY and CDR2 is FYNNEI. In DNA, the CDR3 is TGTGCCAGCAGTGATCTCGTCGGGGGCTACACCTTC. Translation: CASSDLVGGYTF.